Only a few counts were recorded for the clone carrying this T cell receptor beta chain. What it binds is unknown. The CDR3 has 15 amino acids. The ends lost 6 bases at V and 9 bases at J; junction bases unmatched: 13. Germline lookup yields CDR1 SNHLY and CDR2 FYNNEI. This entry is derived from a study of T cell repertoires in cytomegalovirus infection. For the study at large: A matching HLA type, together with CMV infection, was signaled by public TCR beta signatures.

Study-wide points: Accumulated public TCR beta family frequency recognized individuals carrying CMV together with the relevant HLA. In two of eight donors, the top clonotype was HLA-C-restricted CMV-specific.

TCRdb recomputed calls from the reads with MiXCR, one row per CDR3 protein. Altogether about 260,000 distinct CDR3 sequences are present, 9.1% being singletons, with the ten largest covering roughly 16%. The sequenced sample was PBMCs. This sequence was found in a human donor in good health (CMV status not recorded). Some clones in this sample may be carry-over from other donors' samples. V usage is TRBV2 and J usage is TRBJ2-1; 8 bases are a match to TRBD2. CDR3 nucleotides: TGTGCCAGCAGGGAGCGGGAGTTGGGGTTAGGTGAGCAGTTCTTC. Translation: CASRERELGLGEQFF.